The 16 T cell receptor beta chains listed next were all sequenced from one sample in a study of blood T cell repertoires in COVID-19. Some clones are missing from TCRdb's copy, which holds only in-frame ones; the method was immunoSEQ multiplex PCR. There are under 95,000 clones in the sample; about 83% occur only once, and more than 4.5% lies in the top ten. The sample comprised peripheral blood. All receptors derive from a man in his 60s with acute or convalescent COVID-19.

CDR3 coding DNA: TGTGCCAGCAGCGCGACTCCCGGGAGCTGGGGGACCCAGTACTTC. Residues: CASSATPGSWGTQYF. This chain joins TRBV7-2 and TRBJ2-5, with D possibly matching TRBD2 (6 bases). Trimming took off 5 bases at V and 7 bases at J, with 20 bases between the two ends. There are 15 residues in the CDR3. CDR1 and CDR2 (germline): SGHTA, FQGNSA.

The table lists this clone with a count of one. This chain links TRBV25-1 with TRBJ1-2, with 7 bases that match TRBD1. This CDR3 comprises 15 residues. Looked up from germline, CDR1 is MGHDK and CDR2 is SYGVNS. The V gene end was trimmed by 3 bases and the J gene end by 8 bases; junction bases not matched to a gene: 12. CDR3 sequence: CASSDRSRDSLGYTF. The CDR3 nucleotides are TGTGCCAGCAGTGATAGATCCCGGGACAGCCTAGGCTACACCTTC.

CDR3 DNA sequence: TGTGCCAGCAGTTTAGCAGGGGGAAATGGCTACACCTTC. Encoded protein: CASSLAGGNGYTF. V is TRBV27 and J is TRBJ1-2, with 7 bases matching TRBD1. After removal of 2 bases from V and 6 bases from J, the junction contained 3 bases not matched to a gene. CDR1 MNHEY and CDR2 SMNVEV come from the germline V gene (reference sequence). This CDR3 region has 13 residues.

The chain is built from TRBV5-5 and TRBJ1-2, with TRBD1 matching over 11 bases. The junction had 5 bases not matched to a gene; V was cut back by 0 bases and J by 4 bases. This CDR3 has 16 residues. CDR1 is SGHKS and CDR2 is YYEKEE in the germline V gene (reference sequence). The CDR3 region has the DNA TGTGCCAGCAGCTTGGACGGGACAGGGGGGAGCTATGGCTACACCTTC. Protein product: CASSLDGTGGSYGYTF.

The chain carries TRBV15 and TRBJ2-3; 9 positions match TRBD2. There are 15 residues in the CDR3. The trim removed 4 bases at V and 4 bases at J, leaving 6 bases unmatched. Germline V gene data show CDR1 as LNHNV and CDR2 as YYDKDF (reference sequence). The CDR3 region is CATSTQRGVADTQYF. The CDR3 region has the DNA TGTGCCACCAGCACCCAGCGGGGGGTGGCAGATACGCAGTATTTT.

The chain employs TRBV6-2 or TRBV6-3 and TRBJ2-1; D is unresolved. Trimming took off 2 bases at V and 9 bases at J, with 8 bases between the two ends. The CDR3 has 12 amino acids. The germline gives CDR1 MNHEY, CDR2 SVGEGT. CDR3 bases: TGTGCCAGCAGTTACATGTTGGCTGAGCAGTTCTTC. Translating it yields CASSYMLAEQFF.

The chain uses TRBV24-1 and TRBJ2-1; 11 bases are shared with TRBD2. V gave up 5 bases and J gave up 1 base; unmatched junction bases: 6. CDR3 length: 17 amino acids. Germline V lookup: CDR1 KGHDR, CDR2 SFDVKD. The CDR3 here is CATSGSSGGFSYNEQFF. CDR3 in DNA: TGTGCCACCAGTGGCTCTAGCGGGGGGTTTTCCTACAATGAGCAGTTCTTC.

The J gene is TRBJ2-7, the V gene TRBV7-2, with D maybe TRBD2 (6 bases). Trimming took 5 bases from V and 4 from J, leaving 18 bases between them. The CDR3 spans 15 residues. In germline, CDR1 is SGHTA, CDR2 FQGNSA. The chain's CDR3 is CASSPTTGGRYEQYF. CDR3 in DNA: TGTGCCAGCAGCCCTACGACCGGGGGTAGATACGAGCAGTACTTC.

The chain links TRBV7-2 to TRBJ1-2, with a tentative D call TRBD1 (5 bases). Germline CDR1 is SGHTA and CDR2 is FQGNSA. The CDR3 is made up of 15 amino acids. Trimming took off 2 bases at V and 2 bases at J, with 12 bases between the two ends. The CDR3 loop is CASSLSGGGNYGYTF. The CDR3 coding sequence is TGTGCCAGCAGCTTATCGGGTGGGGGGAACTATGGCTACACCTTC. Supplemented by reference TRBV7-2 and TRBJ1-2, the full variable domain reads GAGVSQSPSNKVTEKGKDVELRCDPISGHTALYWYRQSLGQGLEFLIYFQGNSAPDKSGLPSDRFSAERTGGSVSTLTIQRTQQEDSAVYLCASSLSGGGNYGYTFGSGTRLTVV.

V usage is TRBV6-6 and J usage is TRBJ1-1; a weak D match, TRBD1 (6 bases). CDR1 is MNHNY and CDR2 is SVGAGI in the germline V gene (reference sequence). The germline V and J ends were trimmed by 4 bases and 2 bases, with 8 bases remaining between them. The CDR3 has 13 residues. CDR3 loop: CASSWTANTEAFF. CDR3 nucleotide sequence: TGTGCCAGCAGTTGGACAGCTAACACTGAAGCTTTCTTT.

V gene TRBV19 combines with J gene TRBJ2-7, with D tentatively TRBD1 (5 bases). V lost 5 bases and J 10 bases, leaving 15 bases between the germline ends. The CDR3 covers 12 residues. Germline V lookup: CDR1 LNHDA, CDR2 SQIVND (reference sequence). The CDR3 loop is CASSSQAMEQYF. DNA for the CDR3: TGTGCCAGTAGTTCACAGGCCATGGAACAGTACTTC.

V is TRBV2 and J is TRBJ2-3; 9 nucleotides agree with TRBD1. V was pared by 3 bases and J by 6 bases, with 4 bases of the junction left unmatched. The V gene's germline CDR1 is SNHLY and CDR2 FYNNEI. The CDR3 contains 14 residues. The DNA of the CDR3 is TGTGCCAGCAGTGAGGGACAGGGATCGGATACGCAGTATTTT. It specifies CASSEGQGSDTQYF.

The rearrangement uses TRBV3-1 (or the pseudogene TRBV3-2) and TRBJ1-3, with 7 bases lining up with TRBD1. Germline CDR1 LGHDT, CDR2 YNNKEL (reference sequence). This CDR3 contains 13 residues. V was pared by 1 base and J by 11 bases, with 5 bases of the junction left unmatched. The CDR3 spells CASSQGLGQPIYF. Written as DNA, the CDR3 is TGTGCCAGCAGCCAAGGACTGGGACAGCCCATATATTTT.

This clone was picked up one time. The genes are TRBV25-1 and TRBJ1-1, with a weak D call TRBD1 (5 bases). The V end lost 2 bases, the J end lost 1 base, and 8 bases lay between the germline ends. From germline, CDR1 is MGHDK and CDR2 SYGVNS. The CDR3 consists of 14 residues. In nucleotides, the CDR3 is TGTGCCAGCAGTGAAGTAGGACAGAACACTGAAGCTTTCTTT. It encodes CASSEVGQNTEAFF. Full variable domain (outside the CDR3, taken from reference TRBV25-1 and TRBJ1-1): EADIYQTPRYLVIGTGKKITLECSQTMGHDKMYWYQQDPGMELHLIHYSYGVNSTEKGDLSSESTVSRIRTEHFPLTLESARPSHTSQYLCASSEVGQNTEAFFGQGTRLTVV.

CDR3 region: CASSLYGGAVEQFF. In nucleotides, the CDR3 is TGTGCCAGCAGCTTATACGGGGGGGCCGTTGAGCAGTTCTTC. The rearrangement links TRBV5-6 to TRBJ2-1, with TRBD2 matching over 8 bases. The CDR3 totals 14 residues. Trimming at V came to 2 bases and at J to 9 bases, leaving 7 bases not matched to a gene. CDR1 and CDR2 (germline): SGHDT, YYEEEE.

The rearrangement uses TRBV9 and TRBJ1-3; D unresolved. The CDR3 runs 15 residues. The germline V and J ends were trimmed by 0 bases and 4 bases, with 11 bases remaining between them. CDR1 is SGDLS, CDR2 YYNGEE, per germline. CDR3 residues: CASSVDAAGGNTIYF. DNA of the CDR3: TGTGCCAGCAGCGTAGACGCAGCGGGGGGAAACACCATATATTTT.